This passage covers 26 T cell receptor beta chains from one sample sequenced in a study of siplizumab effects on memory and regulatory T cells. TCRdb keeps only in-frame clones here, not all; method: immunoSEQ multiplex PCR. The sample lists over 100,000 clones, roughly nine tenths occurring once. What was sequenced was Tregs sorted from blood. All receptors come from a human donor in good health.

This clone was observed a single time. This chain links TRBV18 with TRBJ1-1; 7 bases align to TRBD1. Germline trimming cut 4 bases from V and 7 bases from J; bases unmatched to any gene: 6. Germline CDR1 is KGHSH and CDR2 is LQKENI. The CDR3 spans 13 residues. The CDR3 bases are TGTGCCAGCTCACGAGAGACAGGGATTGAAGCTTTCTTT. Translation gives CASSRETGIEAFF. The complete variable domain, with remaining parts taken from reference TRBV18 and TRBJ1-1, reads NAGVMQNPRHLVRRRGQEARLRCSPMKGHSHVYWYRQLPEEGLKFMVYLQKENIIDESGMPKERFSAEFPKEGPSILRIQQVVRGDSAAYFCASSRETGIEAFFGQGTRLTVV.

The CDR3 DNA reads TGTGCCAGCAGTGTGGGGGAAGCGGGAGCTGGAGATACGCAGTATTTT. Translated, it gives CASSVGEAGAGDTQYF. The chain links TRBV2 to TRBJ2-3, with 8 positions matching TRBD2. Trimming at V came to 4 bases and at J to 5 bases, leaving 11 bases not matched to a gene. Germline CDR1 SNHLY, CDR2 FYNNEI. The CDR3 is 16 amino acids.

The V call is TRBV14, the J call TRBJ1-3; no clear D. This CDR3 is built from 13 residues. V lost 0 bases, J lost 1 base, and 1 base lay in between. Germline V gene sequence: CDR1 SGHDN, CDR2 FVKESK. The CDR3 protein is CASSQDSGNTIYF. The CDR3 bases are TGTGCCAGCAGCCAAGATTCTGGAAACACCATATATTTT.

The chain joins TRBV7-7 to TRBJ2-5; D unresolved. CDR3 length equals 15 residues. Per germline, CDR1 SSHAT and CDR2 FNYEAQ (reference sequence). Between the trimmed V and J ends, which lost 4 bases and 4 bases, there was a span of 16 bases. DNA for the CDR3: TGTGCCAGCAGCTGGCGGCCAAGCCGTCCAGAGACCCAGTACTTC. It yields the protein CASSWRPSRPETQYF. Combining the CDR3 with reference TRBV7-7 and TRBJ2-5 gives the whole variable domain GAGVSQSPRYKVTKRGQDVTLRCDPISSHATLYWYQQALGQGPEFLTYFNYEAQPDKSGLPSDRFSAERPEGSISTLTIQRTEQRDSAMYRCASSWRPSRPETQYFGPGTRLLVL.

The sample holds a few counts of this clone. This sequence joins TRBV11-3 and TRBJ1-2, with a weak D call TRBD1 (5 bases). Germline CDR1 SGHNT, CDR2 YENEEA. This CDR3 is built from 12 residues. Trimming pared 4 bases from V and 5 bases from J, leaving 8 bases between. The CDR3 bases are TGTGCCAGCAGCTCATCAGGGTATGGCTACACCTTC. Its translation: CASSSSGYGYTF.

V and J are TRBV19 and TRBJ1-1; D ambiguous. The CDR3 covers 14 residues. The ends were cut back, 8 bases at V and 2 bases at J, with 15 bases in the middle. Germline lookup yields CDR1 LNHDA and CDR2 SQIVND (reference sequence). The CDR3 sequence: CASSPRGGNTEAFF. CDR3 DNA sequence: TGTGCCAGTTCCCCCCGTGGAGGAAACACTGAAGCTTTCTTT.

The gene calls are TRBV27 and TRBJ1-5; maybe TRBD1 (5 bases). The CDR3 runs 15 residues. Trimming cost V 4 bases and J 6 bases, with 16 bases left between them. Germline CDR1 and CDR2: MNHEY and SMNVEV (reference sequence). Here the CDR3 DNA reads TGTGCCAGCAGTTCTGGGGGGGGTGGCAGTCAGCCCCAGCATTTT. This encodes CASSSGGGGSQPQHF.

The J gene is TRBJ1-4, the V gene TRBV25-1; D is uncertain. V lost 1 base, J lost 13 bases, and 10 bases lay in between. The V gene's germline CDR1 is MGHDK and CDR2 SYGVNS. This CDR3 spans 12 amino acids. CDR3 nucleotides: TGTGCCAGCAGTGAATCGACGGATCGACTGTTTTTT. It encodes CASSESTDRLFF. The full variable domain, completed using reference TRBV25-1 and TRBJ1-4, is EADIYQTPRYLVIGTGKKITLECSQTMGHDKMYWYQQDPGMELHLIHYSYGVNSTEKGDLSSESTVSRIRTEHFPLTLESARPSHTSQYLCASSESTDRLFFGSGTQLSVL.

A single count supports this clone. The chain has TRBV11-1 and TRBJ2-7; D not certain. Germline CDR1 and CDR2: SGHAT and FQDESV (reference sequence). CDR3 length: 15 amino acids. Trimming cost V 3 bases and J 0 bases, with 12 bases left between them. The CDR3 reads CASSLRRGSSYEQYF. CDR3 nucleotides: TGTGCCAGCAGCTTGCGTCGCGGCAGCTCCTACGAGCAGTACTTC.

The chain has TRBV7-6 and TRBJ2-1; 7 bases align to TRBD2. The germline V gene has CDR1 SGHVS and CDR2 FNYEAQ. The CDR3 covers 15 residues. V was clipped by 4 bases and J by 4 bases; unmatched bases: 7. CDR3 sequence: CASSSTSAKYNEQFF. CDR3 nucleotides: TGTGCCAGCAGCTCAACTAGCGCCAAATACAATGAGCAGTTCTTC.

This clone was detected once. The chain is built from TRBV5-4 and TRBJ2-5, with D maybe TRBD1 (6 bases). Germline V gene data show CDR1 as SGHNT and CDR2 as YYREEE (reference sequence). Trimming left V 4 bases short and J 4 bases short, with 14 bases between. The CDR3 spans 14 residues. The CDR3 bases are TGTGCCAGCAGCACGGGGACACCTCGAGAGACCCAGTACTTC. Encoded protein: CASSTGTPRETQYF.

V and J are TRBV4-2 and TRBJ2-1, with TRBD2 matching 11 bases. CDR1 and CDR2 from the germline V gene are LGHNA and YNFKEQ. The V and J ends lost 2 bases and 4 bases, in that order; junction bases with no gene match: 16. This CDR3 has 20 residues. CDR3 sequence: CASSQSVFATSGVPYNEQFF. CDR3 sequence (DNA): TGTGCCAGCAGCCAATCGGTCTTTGCGACTAGCGGGGTCCCTTACAATGAGCAGTTCTTC.

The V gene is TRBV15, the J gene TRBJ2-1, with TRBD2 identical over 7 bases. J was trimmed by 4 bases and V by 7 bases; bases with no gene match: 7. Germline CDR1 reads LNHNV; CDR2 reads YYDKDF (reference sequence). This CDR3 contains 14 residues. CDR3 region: CATKAGTTYNEQFF. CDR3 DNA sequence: TGTGCCACCAAAGCCGGGACTACGTACAATGAGCAGTTCTTC. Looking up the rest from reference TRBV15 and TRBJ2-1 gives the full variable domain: DAMVIQNPRYQVTQFGKPVTLSCSQTLNHNVMYWYQQKSSQAPKLLFHYYDKDFNNEADTPDNFQSRRPNTSFCFLDIRSPGLGDTAMYLCATKAGTTYNEQFFGPGTRLTVL.

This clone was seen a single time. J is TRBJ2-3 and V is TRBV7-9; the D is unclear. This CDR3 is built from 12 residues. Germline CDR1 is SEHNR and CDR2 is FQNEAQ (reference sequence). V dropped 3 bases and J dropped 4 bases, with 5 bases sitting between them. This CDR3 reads CASSFGSDTQYF. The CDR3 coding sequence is TGTGCCAGCAGCTTTGGGTCAGATACGCAGTATTTT.

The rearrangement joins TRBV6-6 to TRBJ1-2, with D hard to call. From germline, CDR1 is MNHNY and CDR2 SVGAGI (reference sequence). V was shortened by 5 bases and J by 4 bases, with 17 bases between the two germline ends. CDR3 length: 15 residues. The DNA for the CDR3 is TGTGCCAGCAGTACTATAGGTGGTCCTGGCTATGGCTACACCTTC. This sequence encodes CASSTIGGPGYGYTF.

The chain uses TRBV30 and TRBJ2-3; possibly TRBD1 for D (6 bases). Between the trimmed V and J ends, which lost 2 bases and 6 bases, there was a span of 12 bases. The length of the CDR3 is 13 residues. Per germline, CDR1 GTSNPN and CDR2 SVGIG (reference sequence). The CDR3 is CAWSYRAWDTQYF. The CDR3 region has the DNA TGTGCCTGGAGTTACAGGGCGTGGGATACGCAGTATTTT.

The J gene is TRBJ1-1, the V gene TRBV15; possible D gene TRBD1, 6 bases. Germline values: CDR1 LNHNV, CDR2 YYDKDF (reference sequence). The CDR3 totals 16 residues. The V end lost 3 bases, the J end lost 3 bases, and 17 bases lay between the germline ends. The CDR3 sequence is CATSRLLGRGHTEAFF. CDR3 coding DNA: TGTGCCACCAGCAGGCTTCTTGGGCGGGGGCACACTGAAGCTTTCTTT.

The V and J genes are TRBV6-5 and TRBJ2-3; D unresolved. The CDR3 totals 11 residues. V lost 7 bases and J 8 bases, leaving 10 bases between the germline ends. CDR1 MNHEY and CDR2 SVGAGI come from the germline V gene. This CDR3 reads CASMDVGTQYF. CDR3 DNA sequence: TGTGCCAGCATGGATGTGGGTACGCAGTATTTT.

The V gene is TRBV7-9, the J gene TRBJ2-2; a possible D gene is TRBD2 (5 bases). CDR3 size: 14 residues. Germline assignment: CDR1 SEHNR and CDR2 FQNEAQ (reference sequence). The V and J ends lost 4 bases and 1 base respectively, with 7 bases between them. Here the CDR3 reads CASSSRGNTGELFF. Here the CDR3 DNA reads TGTGCCAGCAGCTCACGGGGGAACACCGGGGAGCTGTTTTTT. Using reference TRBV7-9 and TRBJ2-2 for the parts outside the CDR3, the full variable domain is DTGVSQNPRHKITKRGQNVTFRCDPISEHNRLYWYRQTLGQGPEFLTYFQNEAQLEKSRLLSDRFSAERPKGSFSTLEIQRTEQGDSAMYLCASSSRGNTGELFFGEGSRLTVL.

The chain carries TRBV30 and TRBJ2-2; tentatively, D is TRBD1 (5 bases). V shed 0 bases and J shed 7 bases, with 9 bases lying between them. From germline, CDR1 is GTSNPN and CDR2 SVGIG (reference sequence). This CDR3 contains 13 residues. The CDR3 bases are TGTGCCTGGAGTGTGCTAGGGGACGGGGAGCTGTTTTTT. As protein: CAWSVLGDGELFF.

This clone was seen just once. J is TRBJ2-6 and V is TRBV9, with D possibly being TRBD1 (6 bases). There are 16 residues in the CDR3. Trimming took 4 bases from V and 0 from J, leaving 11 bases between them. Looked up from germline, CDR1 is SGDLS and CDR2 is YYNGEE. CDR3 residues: CASSPRGSSGANVLTF. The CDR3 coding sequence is TGTGCCAGCAGCCCTAGGGGGAGCTCTGGGGCCAACGTCCTGACTTTC. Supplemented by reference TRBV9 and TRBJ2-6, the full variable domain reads DSGVTQTPKHLITATGQRVTLRCSPRSGDLSVYWYQQSLDQGLQFLIQYYNGEERAKGNILERFSAQQFPDLHSELNLSSLELGDSALYFCASSPRGSSGANVLTFGAGSRLTVL.

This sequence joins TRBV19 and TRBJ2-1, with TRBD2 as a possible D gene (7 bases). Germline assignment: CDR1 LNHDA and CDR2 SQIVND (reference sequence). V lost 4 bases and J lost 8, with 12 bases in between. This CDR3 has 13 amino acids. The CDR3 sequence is CASSTPGGDEQFF. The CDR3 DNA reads TGTGCCAGTAGTACCCCGGGGGGCGATGAGCAGTTCTTC.

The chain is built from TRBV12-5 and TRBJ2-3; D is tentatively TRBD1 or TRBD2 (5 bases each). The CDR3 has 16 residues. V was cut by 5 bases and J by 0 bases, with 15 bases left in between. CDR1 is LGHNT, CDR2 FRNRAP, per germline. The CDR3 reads CASGPPLGTSTDTQYF. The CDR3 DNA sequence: TGTGCTAGTGGTCCCCCTTTAGGGACCAGCACAGATACGCAGTATTTT.

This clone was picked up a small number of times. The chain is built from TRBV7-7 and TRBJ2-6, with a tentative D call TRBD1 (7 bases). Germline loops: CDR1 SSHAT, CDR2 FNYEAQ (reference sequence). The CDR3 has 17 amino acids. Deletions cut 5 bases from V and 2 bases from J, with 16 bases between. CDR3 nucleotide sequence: TGTGCCAGCAGCGGGGCGACAGGGAGGACTGGGGCCAACGTCCTGACTTTC. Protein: CASSGATGRTGANVLTF.

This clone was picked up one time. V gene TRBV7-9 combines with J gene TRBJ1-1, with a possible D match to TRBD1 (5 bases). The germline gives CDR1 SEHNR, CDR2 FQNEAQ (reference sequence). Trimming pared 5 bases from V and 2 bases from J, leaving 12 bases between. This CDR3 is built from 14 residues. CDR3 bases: TGTGCCAGCAGCGGGGGACTGCCAAACACTGAAGCTTTCTTT. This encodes CASSGGLPNTEAFF.

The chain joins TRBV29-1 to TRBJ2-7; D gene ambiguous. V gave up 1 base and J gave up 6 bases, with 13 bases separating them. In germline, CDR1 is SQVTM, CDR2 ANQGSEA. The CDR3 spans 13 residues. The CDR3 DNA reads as TGCAGCGTTGAAGGTCCCCGAATGGGCGAGCAGTACTTC. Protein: CSVEGPRMGEQYF.